This T cell receptor (beta chain) was recovered during a study of CD8 T cells in Susac syndrome. The CDR3 sequence is 16 residues long. V shed 0 bases and J 2 bases; nucleotides not matched to a gene: 6. Germline V gives CDR1 MGHDK, CDR2 SYGVNS. TEMRA cells were FACS-enriched, unlike CD8+ and CD4+ T cells, which were negatively isolated. Study-wide findings and caveats: The study identified approximately seventeen and five Susac-specific public clones in total CD8+ and CD8+ TEMRA repertoires.

About this clonotype itself: The antigen remains unidentified.

An input of 0.5 to 1 ug of RNA was subjected to reverse transcription using random hexamers. The amplification used immunoSEQ multiplex PCR on TCR beta CDR3; it spanned 54 Vbeta and 13 Jbeta. MiXCR was run by TCRdb on the immunoSEQ multiplex PCR reads, yielding one entry per CDR3 protein. The table shows 75,000 to 100,000 distinct CDR3 sequences, with around 93% occurring only once. The receptor was isolated from a human donor with Susac syndrome. Sequences were obtained from CD8+ T cells from PBMCs. The V and J genes are TRBV25-1 and TRBJ2-5; 7 bases fit TRBD1. Written as DNA, the CDR3 is TGTGCCAGCAGTGAATACCGACAGGGTTGGCAAGAGACCCAGTACTTC. The encoded protein is CASSEYRQGWQETQYF.